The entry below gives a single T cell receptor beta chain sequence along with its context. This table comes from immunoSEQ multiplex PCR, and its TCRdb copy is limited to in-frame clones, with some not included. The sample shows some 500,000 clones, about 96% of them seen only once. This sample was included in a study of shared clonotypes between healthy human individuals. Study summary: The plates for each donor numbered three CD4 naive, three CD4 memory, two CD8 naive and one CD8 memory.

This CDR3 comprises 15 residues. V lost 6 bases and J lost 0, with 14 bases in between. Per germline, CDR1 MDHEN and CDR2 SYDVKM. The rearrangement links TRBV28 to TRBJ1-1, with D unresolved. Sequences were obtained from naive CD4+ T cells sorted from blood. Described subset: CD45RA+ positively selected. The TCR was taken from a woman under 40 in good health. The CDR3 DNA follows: TGTGCCAGCAGCCCCTCGACGCATATGAACACTGAAGCTTTCTTT. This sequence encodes CASSPSTHMNTEAFF.